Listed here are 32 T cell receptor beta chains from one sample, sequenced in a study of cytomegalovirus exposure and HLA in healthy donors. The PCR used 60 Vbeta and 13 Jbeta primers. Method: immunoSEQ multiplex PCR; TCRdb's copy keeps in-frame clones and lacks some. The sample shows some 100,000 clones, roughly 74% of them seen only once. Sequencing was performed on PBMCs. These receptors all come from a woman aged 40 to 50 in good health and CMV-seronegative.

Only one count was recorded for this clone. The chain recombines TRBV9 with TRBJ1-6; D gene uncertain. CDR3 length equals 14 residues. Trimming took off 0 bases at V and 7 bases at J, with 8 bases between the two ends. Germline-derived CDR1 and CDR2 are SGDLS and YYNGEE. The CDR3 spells CASSVARMNSPLHF. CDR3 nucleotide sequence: TGTGCCAGCAGCGTAGCTAGAATGAATTCACCCCTCCACTTT.

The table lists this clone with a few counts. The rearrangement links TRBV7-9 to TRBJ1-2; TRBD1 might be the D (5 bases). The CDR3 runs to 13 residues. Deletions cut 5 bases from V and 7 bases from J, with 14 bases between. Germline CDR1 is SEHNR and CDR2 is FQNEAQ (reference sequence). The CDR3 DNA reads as TGTGCCAGCAGCCCCTCTAGGGGTAGTGGCTACACCTTC. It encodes CASSPSRGSGYTF.

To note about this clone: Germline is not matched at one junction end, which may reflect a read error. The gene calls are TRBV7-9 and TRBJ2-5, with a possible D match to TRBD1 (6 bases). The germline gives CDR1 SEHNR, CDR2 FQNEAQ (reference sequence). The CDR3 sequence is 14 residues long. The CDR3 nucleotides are TGTTCCAGCAGCTTAGGACAGCTCCAAGAGACCCAGTACTTC. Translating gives CSSSLGQLQETQYF.

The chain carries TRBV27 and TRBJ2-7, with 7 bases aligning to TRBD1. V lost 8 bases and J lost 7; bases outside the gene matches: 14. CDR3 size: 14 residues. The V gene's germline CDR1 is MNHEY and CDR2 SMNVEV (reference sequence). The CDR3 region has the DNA TGTGCCAGCCGCGCCCGGGGACAGTTCTTGGAGCAGTACTTC. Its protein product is CASRARGQFLEQYF.

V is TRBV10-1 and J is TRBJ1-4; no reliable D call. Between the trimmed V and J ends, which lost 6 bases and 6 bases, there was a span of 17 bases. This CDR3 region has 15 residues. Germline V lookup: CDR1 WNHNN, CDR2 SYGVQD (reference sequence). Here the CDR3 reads CASSEVAGGDEKLFF. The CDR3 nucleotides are TGCGCCAGCAGCGAGGTAGCGGGCGGGGATGAAAAACTGTTTTTT.

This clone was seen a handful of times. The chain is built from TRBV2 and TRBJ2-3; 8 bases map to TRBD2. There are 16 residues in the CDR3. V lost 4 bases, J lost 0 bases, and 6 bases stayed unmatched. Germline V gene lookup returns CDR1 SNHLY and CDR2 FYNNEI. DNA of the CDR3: TGTGCCAGCAGTGCCTCTAGCGGGTTTAGCACAGATACGCAGTATTTT. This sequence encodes CASSASSGFSTDTQYF.

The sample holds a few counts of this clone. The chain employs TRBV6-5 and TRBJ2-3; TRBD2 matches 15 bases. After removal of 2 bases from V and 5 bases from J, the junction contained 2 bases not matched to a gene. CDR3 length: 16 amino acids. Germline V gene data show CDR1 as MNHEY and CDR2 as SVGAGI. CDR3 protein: CASSYQGLAGGDTQYF. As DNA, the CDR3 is TGTGCCAGCAGTTACCAGGGACTAGCGGGAGGAGATACGCAGTATTTT.

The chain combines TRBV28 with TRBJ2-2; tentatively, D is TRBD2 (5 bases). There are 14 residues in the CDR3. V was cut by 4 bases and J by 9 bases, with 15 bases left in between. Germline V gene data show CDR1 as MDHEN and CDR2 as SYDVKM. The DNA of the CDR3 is TGTGCCAGCAGTTGGGAGAACGAGGAAAGGGAGCTGTTTTTT. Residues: CASSWENEERELFF. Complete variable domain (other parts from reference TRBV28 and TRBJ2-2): DVKVTQSSRYLVKRTGEKVFLECVQDMDHENMFWYRQDPGLGLRLIYFSYDVKMKEKGDIPEGYSVSREKKERFSLILESASTNQTSMYLCASSWENEERELFFGEGSRLTVL.

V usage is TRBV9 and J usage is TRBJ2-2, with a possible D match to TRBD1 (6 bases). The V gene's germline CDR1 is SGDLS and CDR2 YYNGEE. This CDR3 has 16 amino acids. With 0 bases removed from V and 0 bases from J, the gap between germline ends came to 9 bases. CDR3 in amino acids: CASSVETGSNTGELFF. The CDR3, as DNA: TGTGCCAGCAGCGTAGAGACAGGATCGAACACCGGGGAGCTGTTTTTT.

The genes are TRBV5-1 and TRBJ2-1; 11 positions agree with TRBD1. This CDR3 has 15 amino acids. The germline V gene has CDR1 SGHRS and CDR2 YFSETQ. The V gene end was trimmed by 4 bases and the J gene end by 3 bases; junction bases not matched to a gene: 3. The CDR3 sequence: CASSGGTGGYNEQFF. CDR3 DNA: TGCGCCAGCAGCGGAGGGACAGGGGGCTACAATGAGCAGTTCTTC.

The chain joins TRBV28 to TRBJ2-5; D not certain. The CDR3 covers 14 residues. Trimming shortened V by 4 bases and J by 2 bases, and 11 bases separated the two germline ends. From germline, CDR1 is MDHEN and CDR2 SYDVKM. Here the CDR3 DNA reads TGTGCCAGCAGTTCGGGTCCCGGGCAAGAGACCCAGTACTTC. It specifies CASSSGPGQETQYF.

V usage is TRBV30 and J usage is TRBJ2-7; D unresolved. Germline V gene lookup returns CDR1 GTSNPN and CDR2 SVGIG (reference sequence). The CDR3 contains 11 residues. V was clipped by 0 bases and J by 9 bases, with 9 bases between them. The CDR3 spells CAWSVRTGQYF. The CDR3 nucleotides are TGTGCCTGGAGTGTAAGAACCGGGCAGTACTTC.

The CDR3 loop is CASSFGGRAHEQYF. The CDR3 DNA reads TGTGCCAGCAGCTTCGGCGGGAGGGCCCACGAGCAGTACTTC. The chain is built from TRBV7-9 and TRBJ2-7, with 9 bases fitting TRBD2. V lost 3 bases, J lost 5 bases, and 5 bases stayed unmatched. The germline gives CDR1 SEHNR, CDR2 FQNEAQ (reference sequence). The CDR3 contains 14 residues.

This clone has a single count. The CDR3 DNA reads as TGTGCCACCAGCGCCGGGACTAATCCCTATGAGCAGTTCTTC. Translated, it gives CATSAGTNPYEQFF. This chain connects TRBV15 to TRBJ2-1, with 7 bases identical to TRBD2. Germline trimming cut 5 bases from V and 8 bases from J; bases unmatched to any gene: 9. This CDR3 is built from 14 residues. The germline gives CDR1 LNHNV, CDR2 YYDKDF (reference sequence).

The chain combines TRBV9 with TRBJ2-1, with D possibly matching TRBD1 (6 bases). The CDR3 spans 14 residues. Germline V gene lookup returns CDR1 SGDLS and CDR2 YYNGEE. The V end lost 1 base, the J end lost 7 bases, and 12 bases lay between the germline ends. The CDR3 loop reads CASSVTTGKNEQFF. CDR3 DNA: TGTGCCAGCAGCGTAACAACAGGGAAAAATGAGCAGTTCTTC.

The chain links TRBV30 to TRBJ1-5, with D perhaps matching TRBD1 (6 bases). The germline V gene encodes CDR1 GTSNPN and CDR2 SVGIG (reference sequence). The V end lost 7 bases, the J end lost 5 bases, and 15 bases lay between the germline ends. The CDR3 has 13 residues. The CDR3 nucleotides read TGTGCCTCACAAGACAGGCTTGATCAGCCCCAGCATTTT. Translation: CASQDRLDQPQHF.

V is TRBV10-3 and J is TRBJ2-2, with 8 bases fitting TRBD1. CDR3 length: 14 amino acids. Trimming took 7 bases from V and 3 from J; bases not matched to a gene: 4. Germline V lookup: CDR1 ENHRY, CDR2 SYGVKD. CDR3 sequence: CAITGQGDTGELFF. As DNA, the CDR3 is TGTGCCATCACCGGACAGGGTGACACCGGGGAGCTGTTTTTT.

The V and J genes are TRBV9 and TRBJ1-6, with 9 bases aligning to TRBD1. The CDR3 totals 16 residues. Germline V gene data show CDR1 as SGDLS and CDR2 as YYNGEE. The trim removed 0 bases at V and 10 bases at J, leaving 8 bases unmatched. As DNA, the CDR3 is TGTGCCAGCAGCGTAGGGGGGAGACAGGGGGGATCACCCCTCCACTTT. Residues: CASSVGGRQGGSPLHF.

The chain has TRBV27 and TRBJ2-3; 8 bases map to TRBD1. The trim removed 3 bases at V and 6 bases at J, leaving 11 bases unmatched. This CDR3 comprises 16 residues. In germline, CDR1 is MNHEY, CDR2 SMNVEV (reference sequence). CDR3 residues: CASSLRGQGGSDTQYF. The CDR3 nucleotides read TGTGCCAGCAGTTTGAGAGGACAGGGTGGGTCCGATACGCAGTATTTT.

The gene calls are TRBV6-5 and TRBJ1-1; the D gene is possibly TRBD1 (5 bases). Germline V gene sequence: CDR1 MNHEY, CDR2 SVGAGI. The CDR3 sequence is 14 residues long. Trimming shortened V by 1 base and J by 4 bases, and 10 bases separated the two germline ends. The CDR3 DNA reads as TGTGCCAGCAGTTACTTGGGGGGTTCCACTGAAGCTTTCTTT. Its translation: CASSYLGGSTEAFF.

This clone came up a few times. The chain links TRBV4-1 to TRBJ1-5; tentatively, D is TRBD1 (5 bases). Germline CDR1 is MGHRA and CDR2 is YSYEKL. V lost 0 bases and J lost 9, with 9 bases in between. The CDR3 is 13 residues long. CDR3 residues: CASSQEGDRPQHF. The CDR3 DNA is TGCGCCAGCAGCCAAGAAGGGGATCGGCCCCAGCATTTT.

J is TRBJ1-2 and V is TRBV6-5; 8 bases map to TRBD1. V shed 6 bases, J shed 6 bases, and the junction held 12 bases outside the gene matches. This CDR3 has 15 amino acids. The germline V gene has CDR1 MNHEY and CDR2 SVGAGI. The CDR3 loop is CASRQRGFRGHGYTF. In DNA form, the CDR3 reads TGTGCCAGCAGACAACGGGGGTTCAGGGGGCATGGCTACACCTTC.

CDR3: CAWSEPGTGEYEQYF. CDR3 in DNA: TGTGCCTGGAGTGAACCCGGGACAGGGGAATACGAGCAGTACTTC. This chain connects TRBV30 to TRBJ2-7; 10 nucleotides match TRBD1. CDR1 is GTSNPN, CDR2 SVGIG, per germline (reference sequence). V lost 1 base and J lost 4; bases outside the gene matches: 7. The CDR3 is 15 amino acids.

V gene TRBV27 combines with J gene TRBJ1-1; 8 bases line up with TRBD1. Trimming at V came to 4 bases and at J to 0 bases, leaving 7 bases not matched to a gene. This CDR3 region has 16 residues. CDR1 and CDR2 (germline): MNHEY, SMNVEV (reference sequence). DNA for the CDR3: TGTGCCAGCAGTTGGGAGGCAGGGGGCCTGAACACTGAAGCTTTCTTT. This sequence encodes CASSWEAGGLNTEAFF.

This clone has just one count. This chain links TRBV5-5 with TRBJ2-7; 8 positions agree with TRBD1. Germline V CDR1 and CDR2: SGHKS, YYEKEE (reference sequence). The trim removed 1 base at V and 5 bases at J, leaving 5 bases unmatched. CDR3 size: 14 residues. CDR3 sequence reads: CASSLTGGTNEQYF. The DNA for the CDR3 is TGTGCCAGCAGCTTGACAGGGGGGACGAACGAGCAGTACTTC.

The CDR3 here is CAWSVARYPYEQYF. The CDR3 DNA reads TGTGCCTGGAGTGTAGCCAGGTACCCCTACGAGCAGTACTTC. The rearrangement joins TRBV30 to TRBJ2-7; D remains unclear. The germline CDR1 and CDR2 sequences are GTSNPN and SVGIG (reference sequence). The CDR3 loop spans 14 amino acids. Between the trimmed V and J ends, which lost 0 bases and 2 bases, there was a span of 11 bases.

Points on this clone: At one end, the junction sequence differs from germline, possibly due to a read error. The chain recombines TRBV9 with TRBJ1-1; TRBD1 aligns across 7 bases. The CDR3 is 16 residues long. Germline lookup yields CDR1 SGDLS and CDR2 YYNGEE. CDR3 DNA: TGTGCCAGCAGCGTGGACAGGTTACCGGGGAACACTGGAGCTTTCTTT. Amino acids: CASSVDRLPGNTGAFF.

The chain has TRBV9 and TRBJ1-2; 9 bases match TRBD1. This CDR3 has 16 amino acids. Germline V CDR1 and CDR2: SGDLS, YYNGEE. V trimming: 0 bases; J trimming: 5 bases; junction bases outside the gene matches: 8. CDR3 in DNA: TGTGCCAGCAGCGTAGTGCCGGGACAGGGTATATATGGCTACACCTTC. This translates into CASSVVPGQGIYGYTF.

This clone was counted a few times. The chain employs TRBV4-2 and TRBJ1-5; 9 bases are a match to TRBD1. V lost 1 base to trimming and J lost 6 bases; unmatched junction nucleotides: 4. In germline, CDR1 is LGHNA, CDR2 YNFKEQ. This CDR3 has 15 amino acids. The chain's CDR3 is CASSQGDRVGQPQHF. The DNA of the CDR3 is TGTGCCAGCAGCCAAGGGGACAGGGTGGGTCAGCCCCAGCATTTT.

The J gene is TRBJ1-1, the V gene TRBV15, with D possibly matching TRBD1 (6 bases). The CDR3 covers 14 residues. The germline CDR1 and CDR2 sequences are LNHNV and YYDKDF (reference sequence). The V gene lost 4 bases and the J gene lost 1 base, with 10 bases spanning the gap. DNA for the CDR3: TGTGCCACCAGCAAAGACAGGCCGAACACTGAAGCTTTCTTT. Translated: CATSKDRPNTEAFF. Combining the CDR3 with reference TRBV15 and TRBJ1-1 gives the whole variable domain DAMVIQNPRYQVTQFGKPVTLSCSQTLNHNVMYWYQQKSSQAPKLLFHYYDKDFNNEADTPDNFQSRRPNTSFCFLDIRSPGLGDTAMYLCATSKDRPNTEAFFGQGTRLTVV.

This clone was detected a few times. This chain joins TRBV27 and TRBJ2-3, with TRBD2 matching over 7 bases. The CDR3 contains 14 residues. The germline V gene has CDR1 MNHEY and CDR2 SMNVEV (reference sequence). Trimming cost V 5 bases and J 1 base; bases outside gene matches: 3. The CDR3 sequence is CASSRTSGTDTQYF. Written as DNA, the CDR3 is TGTGCCAGCAGTCGAACTAGCGGCACAGATACGCAGTATTTT.

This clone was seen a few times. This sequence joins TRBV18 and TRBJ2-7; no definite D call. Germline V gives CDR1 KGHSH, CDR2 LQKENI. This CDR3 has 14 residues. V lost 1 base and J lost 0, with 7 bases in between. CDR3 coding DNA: TGTGCCAGCTCACCACTGTCCGGCTCCTACGAGCAGTACTTC. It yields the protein CASSPLSGSYEQYF.